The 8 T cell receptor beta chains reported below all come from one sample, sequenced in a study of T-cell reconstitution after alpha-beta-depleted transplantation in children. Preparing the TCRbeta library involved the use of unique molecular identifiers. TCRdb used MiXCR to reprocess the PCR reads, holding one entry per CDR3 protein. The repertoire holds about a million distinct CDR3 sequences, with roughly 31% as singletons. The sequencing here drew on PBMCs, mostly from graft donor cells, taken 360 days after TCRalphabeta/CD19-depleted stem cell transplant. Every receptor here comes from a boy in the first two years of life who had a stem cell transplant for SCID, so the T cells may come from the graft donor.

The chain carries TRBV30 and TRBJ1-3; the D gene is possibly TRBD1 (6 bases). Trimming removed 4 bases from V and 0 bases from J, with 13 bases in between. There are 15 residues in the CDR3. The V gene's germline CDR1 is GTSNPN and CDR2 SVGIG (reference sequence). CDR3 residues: CAWTLRGLSGNTIYF. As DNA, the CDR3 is TGTGCCTGGACCCTACGGGGGCTCTCTGGAAACACCATATATTTT. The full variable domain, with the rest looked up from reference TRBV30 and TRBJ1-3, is SQTIHQWPATLVQPVGSPLSLECTVEGTSNPNLYWYRQAAGRGLQLLFYSVGIGQISSEVPQNLSASRPQDRQFILSSKKLLLSDSGFYLCAWTLRGLSGNTIYFGEGSWLTVV.

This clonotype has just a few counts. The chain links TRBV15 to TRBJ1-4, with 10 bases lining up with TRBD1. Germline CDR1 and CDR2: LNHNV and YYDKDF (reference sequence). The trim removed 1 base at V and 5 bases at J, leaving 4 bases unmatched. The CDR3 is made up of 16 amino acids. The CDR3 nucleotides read TGTGCCACCAGCAGAGGCTGGGGACAGGGGAATGAAAAACTGTTTTTT. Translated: CATSRGWGQGNEKLFF.

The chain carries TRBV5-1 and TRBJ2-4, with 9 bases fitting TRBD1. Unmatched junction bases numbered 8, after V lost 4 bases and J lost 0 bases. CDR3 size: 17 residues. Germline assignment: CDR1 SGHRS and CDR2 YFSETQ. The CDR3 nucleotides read TGCGCCAGCAGCGCGGGACAGGGATTGGTAGCCAAAAACATTCAGTACTTC. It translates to CASSAGQGLVAKNIQYF.

The CDR3 is CASSEQGEYNEQFF. Written as DNA, the CDR3 is TGTGCCAGCAGTGAGCAGGGGGAATACAATGAGCAGTTCTTC. This chain connects TRBV25-1 to TRBJ2-1; 7 bases fit TRBD1. Germline V gives CDR1 MGHDK, CDR2 SYGVNS. Losses at the gene ends were 3 bases for V and 4 bases for J; bases not matched to a gene: 3. The CDR3 spans 14 residues.

CDR3 region: CASSSKNTGELFF. CDR3 nucleotides: TGTGCCAGCAGCTCAAAAAACACCGGGGAGCTGTTTTTT. The genes are TRBV7-2 and TRBJ2-2; D ambiguous. Germline CDR1 is SGHTA and CDR2 is FQGNSA. CDR3 length: 13 amino acids. With 4 bases removed from V and 2 bases from J, the gap between germline ends came to 5 bases.

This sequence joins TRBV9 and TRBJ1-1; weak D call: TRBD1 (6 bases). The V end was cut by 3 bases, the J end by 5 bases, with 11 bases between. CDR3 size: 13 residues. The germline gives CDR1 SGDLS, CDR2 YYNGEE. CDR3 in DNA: TGTGCCAGCAGCGCAACGGGGGCTACTGAAGCTTTCTTT. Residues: CASSATGATEAFF.

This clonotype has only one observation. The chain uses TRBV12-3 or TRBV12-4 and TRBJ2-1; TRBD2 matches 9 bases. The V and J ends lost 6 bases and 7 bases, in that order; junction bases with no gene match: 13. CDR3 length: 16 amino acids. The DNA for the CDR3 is TGTGCCAGCAGCCCCCCAGGACTAGCGATGGTGAATGAGCAGTTCTTC. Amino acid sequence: CASSPPGLAMVNEQFF.

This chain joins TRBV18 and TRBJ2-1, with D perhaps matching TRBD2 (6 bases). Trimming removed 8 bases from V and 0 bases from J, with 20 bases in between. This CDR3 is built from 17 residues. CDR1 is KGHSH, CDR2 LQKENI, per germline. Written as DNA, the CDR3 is TGTGCCAGCGCGCTGGAGGGAAGAGAGGACTCCTACAATGAGCAGTTCTTC. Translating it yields CASALEGREDSYNEQFF.